The rows below give T cell receptor beta chains drawn from one sample of a study of blood T cell repertoires in COVID-19. Measured with immunoSEQ multiplex PCR; TCRdb has only the in-frame clones, and not every one. This table holds 120,000 to 150,000 clones, 70% to 90% found once. The source material was peripheral blood. These receptor sequences come from a woman in her fifties or sixties with COVID-19, enrolled during active disease. The conserved cysteine and the conserved F or W are not part of the CDR3 here.

CDR3 protein | J gene | V gene
ASSFLTGTGASPEAF | TRBJ1-1 | TRBV6-2/TRBV6-3
ASSNREEAEQY | TRBJ2-7 | TRBV9
ASSISPGRGYEQF | TRBJ2-1 | TRBV19
ASSTSGTSGQETQY | TRBJ2-5 | TRBV7-8
ASSGGPDRFYEQY | TRBJ2-7 | TRBV19
ASSVDSGRSGNTIY | TRBJ1-3 | TRBV9
ATFGAPGNTEAF | TRBJ1-1 | TRBV6-5
ASSHSNTEAF | TRBJ1-1 | TRBV3-1/TRBV3-2
ASSFGRQGVGSYEQY | TRBJ2-7 | TRBV27
ASSESGAPGDEQF | TRBJ2-1 | TRBV10-1
ASSMRAGNSPLH | TRBJ1-6 | TRBV19
ASSQDYKGQMIYGYT | TRBJ1-2 | TRBV4-3
ASSLSGSGGTGELF | TRBJ2-2 | TRBV27
ASSQGGRDSDYGYT | TRBJ1-2 | TRBV23-1
ALETSGNLYNEQF | TRBJ2-1 | TRBV10-3
ASSPPAGASVGGSGANVLT | TRBJ2-6 | TRBV18
ASSLNDSYEQY | TRBJ2-7 | TRBV21-1
ASSQLGAGETQY | TRBJ2-5 | TRBV3-1/TRBV3-2
AEKAKPTDTQY | TRBJ2-3 | TRBV27
ASSHYEVEGYTEAF | TRBJ1-1 | TRBV14
ASGQGSYGYT | TRBJ1-2 | TRBV19
ASSPGLAGGPVSDNEQF | TRBJ2-1 | TRBV5-8
ASQPYGSGNTIY | TRBJ1-3 | TRBV5-1
ASSQDWAGGTDTQY | TRBJ2-3 | TRBV3-1/TRBV3-2
ASSPSRTSYEQY | TRBJ2-7 | TRBV4-3
ASSFHASQGNTEAF | TRBJ1-1 | TRBV27
ASRPGQGLGEQY | TRBJ2-7 | TRBV6-5
ASSPLAANSGNTIY | TRBJ1-3 | TRBV18
ASSRVFDQPQH | TRBJ1-5 | TRBV7-2
ASYNRGRGNYGYT | TRBJ1-2 | TRBV19
ASSLTGGFELF | TRBJ1-4 | TRBV14
SVGGADRAIYGYT | TRBJ1-2 | TRBV29-1
ASRQGGGYGYT | TRBJ1-2 | TRBV19
ATSDGRQADTQY | TRBJ2-3 | TRBV24-1
ASSYQTGGYEKLF | TRBJ1-4 | TRBV7-3
ASSPEPGNEVGYT | TRBJ1-2 | TRBV7-3
ASSVGGHLSAHEQY | TRBJ2-7 | TRBV9
ASSDWQVYAEAF | TRBJ1-1 | TRBV10-1
ASSSSGQNYGYT | TRBJ1-2 | TRBV7-9
ASSLETGLDYGYT | TRBJ1-2 | TRBV11-2